Below, 9 T cell receptor beta chains from the same sample are listed, as sequenced in a study of T-cell memory formation after mild COVID-19. In TCRdb, the 5' RACE reads were re-called with MiXCR into one record per CDR3 protein. Seen here are hundreds of thousands of distinct CDR3 sequences, more than 15% observed once, and the top ten hold 12%. The sequenced sample consisted of PBMCs or a T cell subset sorted from them (not recorded which). All receptors come from an adult woman who had mild COVID-19 (a few samples of this study predate the infection). Cell type and time point are not known.

This clonotype was recorded a few times. The chain is built from TRBV12-3 or TRBV12-4 and TRBJ1-4; weak D call: TRBD1 (5 bases). This CDR3 has 14 amino acids. V lost 6 bases, J lost 7 bases, and 15 bases lay in between. The CDR3 nucleotides read TGTGCCAGCAGCCAACAGGTTTCCGGTGAAAAACTGTTTTTT. Its translation: CASSQQVSGEKLFF.

This clonotype was counted only a few times. This chain connects TRBV6-5 to TRBJ2-7; 8 nucleotides match TRBD2. Germline V gene data show CDR1 as MNHEY and CDR2 as SVGAGI. J was trimmed by 3 bases and V by 6 bases; bases with no gene match: 7. CDR3 length equals 14 residues. This CDR3 is CASSKTGTSYEQYF. CDR3 nucleotide sequence: TGTGCCAGCAGCAAAACCGGGACTAGCTACGAGCAGTACTTC.

CDR3: CASSLGLACSYEQYF. The CDR3 nucleotides are TGCGCCAGCAGTCTGGGACTAGCGTGTTCCTACGAGCAGTACTTC. V usage is TRBV5-1 and J usage is TRBJ2-7; 10 positions match TRBD2. The germline gives CDR1 SGHRS, CDR2 YFSETQ. The CDR3 is 15 amino acids. J gave up 1 base and V 5 bases, and 6 bases lay outside the gene matches.

The rearrangement links TRBV6-4 to TRBJ2-1; 16 positions agree with TRBD2. The CDR3 spans 22 residues. V shed 2 bases, J shed 8 bases, and the junction held 21 bases outside the gene matches. CDR1 and CDR2 from the germline V gene are MRHNA and SNTAGT. This chain's CDR3 is CASSDPTGGREGLAGGPYEQFF. Written as DNA, the CDR3 is TGTGCCAGCAGTGACCCGACAGGGGGCCGCGAGGGACTAGCGGGAGGGCCGTATGAGCAGTTCTTC.

This clonotype was counted between two and nine times. The chain employs TRBV7-9 and TRBJ1-5, with TRBD1 as a possible D gene (6 bases). The length of the CDR3 is 13 residues. Germline V lookup: CDR1 SEHNR, CDR2 FQNEAQ (reference sequence). Trimming stripped 1 base from V and 6 bases from J, with 7 bases between. The CDR3 is CASSLEGGQPQHF. DNA for the CDR3: TGTGCCAGCAGCTTAGAAGGGGGTCAGCCCCAGCATTTT. The full variable domain, in which reference TRBV7-9 and TRBJ1-5 provide the parts outside the CDR3, is DTGVSQNPRHKITKRGQNVTFRCDPISEHNRLYWYRQTLGQGPEFLTYFQNEAQLEKSRLLSDRFSAERPKGSFSTLEIQRTEQGDSAMYLCASSLEGGQPQHFGDGTRLSIL.

J is TRBJ1-4 and V is TRBV12-3 or TRBV12-4; TRBD1 aligns across 9 bases. Germline trimming cut 6 bases from V and 10 bases from J; bases unmatched to any gene: 9. The CDR3 runs 14 residues. The DNA for the CDR3 is TGTGCCAGCAGCCGGGGACAGGGCAAAGGAAAACTGTTTTTT. It is translated as CASSRGQGKGKLFF.

This chain uses TRBV20-1 with TRBJ2-7, with TRBD2 matching 9 bases. CDR3 length equals 14 residues. V was pared by 5 bases and J by 7 bases, with 12 bases of the junction left unmatched. Per the germline V gene, CDR1 is DFQATT and CDR2 is SNEGSKA (reference sequence). The CDR3 bases are TGCAGTGCTCGCCTCCCTAGCGGGAATGGAGAGCAGTACTTC. It is translated as CSARLPSGNGEQYF.

This clonotype was found a few times. V gene TRBV7-9 combines with J gene TRBJ2-3; D remains unclear. The CDR3 extends over 14 amino acids. V lost 5 bases to trimming and J lost 0 bases, with 9 bases between them. Germline values: CDR1 SEHNR, CDR2 FQNEAQ (reference sequence). The CDR3 here is CASSLPHSTDTQYF. DNA of the CDR3: TGTGCCAGCAGCCTCCCCCACAGCACAGATACGCAGTATTTT.

A single count supports this clonotype. CDR3 amino acids: CASSPQGTAIMNTEAFF. CDR3 bases: TGTGCCAGCAGCCCTCAAGGGACAGCGATTATGAACACTGAAGCTTTCTTT. This sequence joins TRBV7-9 and TRBJ1-1; 7 nucleotides line up with TRBD1. Trimming took 5 bases from V and 0 from J; bases not matched to a gene: 12. The germline V gene encodes CDR1 SEHNR and CDR2 FQNEAQ (reference sequence). The CDR3 spans 17 residues.